The present T cell receptor (beta chain) was sequenced within a study of blood T cell repertoires in COVID-19. Study information: Acute-phase and convalescent COVID-19 samples originated in the United States, Italy and Spain. The analysed material was cDNA or gDNA that came from T cells, B-cell-depleted T cells, or PBMCs.

The CDR3 is made up of 13 amino acids. V lost 7 bases and J 10 bases, leaving 19 bases between the germline ends. Germline values: CDR1 MNHEY, CDR2 SVGAGI. Per the original data handling: Estimation of nucleated cell counts relied on the amplification of reference gene primers. The method was immunoSEQ multiplex PCR; TCRdb's version includes in-frame clones alone and lacks a portion of them. D and trimming come from the DNA, and the V and J calls and clone size come from that table. The table includes some 16,000 clones, approximately 86% detected once. Sequenced material: peripheral blood. This receptor was taken from a human donor in a cohort sampled during active COVID-19. The rearrangement links TRBV6-5 to TRBJ1-2; the D gene is possibly TRBD1 (5 bases). The CDR3 sequence is CASKRGEGSAYTF. CDR3 nucleotides: TGTGCCAGCAAGCGGGGGGAGGGATCTGCCTACACCTTC.